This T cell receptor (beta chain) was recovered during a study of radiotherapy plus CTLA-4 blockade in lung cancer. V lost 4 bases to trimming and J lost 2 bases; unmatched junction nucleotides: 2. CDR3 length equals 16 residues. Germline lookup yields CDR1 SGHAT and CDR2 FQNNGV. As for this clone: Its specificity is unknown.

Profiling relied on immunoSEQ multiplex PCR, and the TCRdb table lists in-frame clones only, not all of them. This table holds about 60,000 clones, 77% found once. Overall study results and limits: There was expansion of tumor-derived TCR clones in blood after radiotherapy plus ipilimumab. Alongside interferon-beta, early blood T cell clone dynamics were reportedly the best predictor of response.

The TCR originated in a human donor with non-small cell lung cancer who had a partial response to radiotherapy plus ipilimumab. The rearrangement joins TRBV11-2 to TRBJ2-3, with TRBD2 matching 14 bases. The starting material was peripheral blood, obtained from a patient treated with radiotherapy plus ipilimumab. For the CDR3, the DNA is TGTGCCAGCAGCTCGGGACTAGCGGGGGACACAGATACGCAGTATTTT. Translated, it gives CASSSGLAGDTDTQYF.